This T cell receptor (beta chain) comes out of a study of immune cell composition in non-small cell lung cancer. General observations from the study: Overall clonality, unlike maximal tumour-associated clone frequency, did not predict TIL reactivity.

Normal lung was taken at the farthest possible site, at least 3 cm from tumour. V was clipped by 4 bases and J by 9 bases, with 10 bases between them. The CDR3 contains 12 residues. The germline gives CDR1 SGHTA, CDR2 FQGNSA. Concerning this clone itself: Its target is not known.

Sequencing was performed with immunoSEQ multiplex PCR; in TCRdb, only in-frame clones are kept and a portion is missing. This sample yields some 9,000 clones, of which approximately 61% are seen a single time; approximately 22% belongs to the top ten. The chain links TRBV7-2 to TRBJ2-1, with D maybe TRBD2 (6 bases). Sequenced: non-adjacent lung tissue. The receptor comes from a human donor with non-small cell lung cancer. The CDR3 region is CASSWAGGEQFF. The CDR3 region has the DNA TGTGCCAGCAGCTGGGCCGGGGGTGAGCAGTTCTTC.